This T cell receptor (beta chain) was retrieved from a study of graft-versus-host responses after intestinal transplantation. Findings and limits, study-wide: Allografts of one patient group, those with graft-donor T cell macrochimerism, had high graft-versus-host to host-versus-graft clonal ratios.

Repertoires were generated with immunoSEQ multiplex PCR, while TCRdb's copy carries only in-frame clones and drops some. This repertoire shows about 9,900 clones, about 94% found once; its top ten account for about 2.2%. The germline CDR1 and CDR2 sequences are SGHAT and FQNNGV. Trimming pared 1 base from V and 5 bases from J, leaving 15 bases between. This CDR3 is built from 16 residues. Concerning this clone: What it recognizes is unknown.

The source of this sequence is a human patient who received an intestinal transplant, so some T cells may come from the graft donor. Sequenced here: PBMCs, sampled 8 days after intestinal transplant. The chain uses TRBV11-2 and TRBJ2-1; a possible D gene is TRBD2 (6 bases). This CDR3 reads CASSLAGVGSDNEQFF. The DNA of the CDR3 is TGTGCCAGCAGCTTAGCGGGGGTAGGTAGCGACAATGAGCAGTTCTTC.